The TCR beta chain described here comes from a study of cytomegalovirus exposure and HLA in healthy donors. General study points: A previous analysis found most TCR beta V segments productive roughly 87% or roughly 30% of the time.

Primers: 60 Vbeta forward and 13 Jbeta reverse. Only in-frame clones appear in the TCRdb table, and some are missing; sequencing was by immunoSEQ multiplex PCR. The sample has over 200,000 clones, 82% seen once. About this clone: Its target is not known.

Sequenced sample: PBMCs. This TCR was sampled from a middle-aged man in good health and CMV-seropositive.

The CDR3 here is CASSPVGQGDYGYTF. The CDR3 DNA sequence: TGCGCCAGCAGCCCGGTAGGACAGGGGGACTATGGCTACACCTTC. The gene calls are TRBV5-1 and TRBJ1-2, with 10 bases matching TRBD1. This CDR3 has 15 residues. The ends lost 4 bases at V and 3 bases at J; junction bases unmatched: 6. The germline V gene encodes CDR1 SGHRS and CDR2 YFSETQ. Supplemented by reference TRBV5-1 and TRBJ1-2, the full variable domain reads KAGVTQTPRYLIKTRGQQVTLSCSPISGHRSVSWYQQTPGQGLQFLFEYFSETQRNKGNFPGRFSGRQFSNSRSEMNVSTLELGDSALYLCASSPVGQGDYGYTFGSGTRLTVV.